The present T cell receptor (beta chain) was sequenced within a study of shared clonotypes between healthy human individuals. In the study overall: Donors had three CD4 naive, three CD4 memory, two CD8 naive and one CD8 memory plate apiece. Study-level results: Naive subsets generally exceeded memory subsets in estimated richness.

Recent acute infections and vaccinations were absent in the healthy HIV-negative adult donors. The authors divided CD4+ cells into CD45RA+ naive and CD45RA-negative memory subsets. This table comes from immunoSEQ multiplex PCR, and its TCRdb copy is limited to in-frame clones, with some not included. Of approximately 1.5 million clones listed, approximately 98% are singletons. In regard to this clone: The antigen is not known.

Between the trimmed V and J ends, which lost 6 bases and 4 bases, there was a span of 21 bases. This CDR3 has 15 amino acids. CDR1 and CDR2 (germline): SQVTM, ANQGSEA. V gene TRBV29-1 combines with J gene TRBJ1-1, with D perhaps matching TRBD1 (6 bases). The sequence came from a man aged 25-45 years in good health. The sequencing sample was made of naive CD4+ T cells sorted from blood. As for subset: CD45RA+ positively selected. CDR3 bases: TGCAGCGTCGGCGGGGGCCCCGGGTACGGCACTGAAGCTTTCTTT. It encodes CSVGGGPGYGTEAFF.